What follows describes a single TCR beta chain. The data were taken from a study of shared T cell receptors in the human thymus. The data were produced by immunoSEQ multiplex PCR, yet TCRdb's version contains in-frame clones alone and is incomplete. The table shows over 650,000 clones, with around 87% occurring only once. The V gene end was trimmed by 3 bases and the J gene end by 0 bases; junction bases not matched to a gene: 6. CDR3 length: 17 amino acids. Germline V gene sequence: CDR1 MDHEN, CDR2 SYDVKM. Another study also made use of these data, one on human thymus T cells. From that paper: The study used thymus tissue resected during corrective heart surgery. Related research examined unrelated individuals and reported that their thymic repertoires overlapped highly.

The chain couples TRBV28 to TRBJ1-4, with 8 positions matching TRBD1. Sequencing input: thymocytes. The TCR was taken from a boy less than two years old with a congenital heart defect. The CDR3 region is CASSFPGQGATNEKLFF. CDR3 nucleotide sequence: TGTGCCAGCAGTTTTCCCGGACAGGGTGCAACTAATGAAAAACTGTTTTTT.